The source of this TCR beta chain is a study of technical replicates of blood from a few donors (dated by TCRdb to the late 2010s). Concerning this clone itself: Its antigen is unknown. No much larger clonotype is one base removed from it; base qualities were not supplied.

Libraries were constructed by the immunoSEQ multiplex PCR assay. TCRdb mirrors the immuneACCESS table, restricted to in-frame sequences. Some clones are absent from its copies; in checked studies, under half trace to an unresolved V gene, and the reason for the others is unknown. Recorded for this sample are about 80,000 clones; approximately 89% of them occurred a single time. The ten largest account for under 0.5% of the sample. The receptor's source is a human donor in good health. The sequenced material came from T cells isolated from PBMCs.

The bases read TGCGCCAGCAGGAGCTCCTACGAGCAGTACTTC. It translates to CASRSSYEQYF. This receptor chain uses TRBV5-1 and TRBJ2-7; no D gene is confidently identified. Trimming costs V 5 bases and J 0 bases, and their ends lie 3 bases apart. The germline V gene encodes CDR1 SGHRS and CDR2 YFSETQ. Counted from cysteine to phenylalanine, this CDR3 has 11 amino acids. Only the CDR3 part of the read is kept: 33 bases, read in frame from the first base.